This T cell receptor (beta chain) was recorded in a study of cytomegalovirus exposure and HLA in healthy donors. For the study at large: Approximately 180 million T cells yielded about 120 million unique TCR beta sequences, as an earlier analysis found. For the approximately 390 genotyped donors, approximately 83% fell within the Caucasian-associated ancestry cluster. Overall study results and limits: A few CMV-associated chains proved CMV antigen-specific in vitro.

Germline V lookup: CDR1 MGHRA, CDR2 YSYEKL. V was pared by 0 bases and J by 4 bases, with 13 bases between. This CDR3 region has 15 residues. Primers: 60 Vbeta forward and 13 Jbeta reverse. Sequenced by immunoSEQ multiplex PCR; TCRdb stores in-frame clones only, minus some. The data show approximately 70,000 clones, around four fifths seen once. To note about this clone: Its antigen is currently unknown.

Material for sequencing was PBMCs. The sequence derives from a woman aged 25 to 39 in good health and CMV-seropositive. The chain combines TRBV4-1 with TRBJ2-7; the D gene is possibly TRBD2 (5 bases). The CDR3 loop reads CASSQEARVRYEQYF. The CDR3 bases are TGCGCCAGCAGCCAAGAAGCGAGGGTGAGATACGAGCAGTACTTC.